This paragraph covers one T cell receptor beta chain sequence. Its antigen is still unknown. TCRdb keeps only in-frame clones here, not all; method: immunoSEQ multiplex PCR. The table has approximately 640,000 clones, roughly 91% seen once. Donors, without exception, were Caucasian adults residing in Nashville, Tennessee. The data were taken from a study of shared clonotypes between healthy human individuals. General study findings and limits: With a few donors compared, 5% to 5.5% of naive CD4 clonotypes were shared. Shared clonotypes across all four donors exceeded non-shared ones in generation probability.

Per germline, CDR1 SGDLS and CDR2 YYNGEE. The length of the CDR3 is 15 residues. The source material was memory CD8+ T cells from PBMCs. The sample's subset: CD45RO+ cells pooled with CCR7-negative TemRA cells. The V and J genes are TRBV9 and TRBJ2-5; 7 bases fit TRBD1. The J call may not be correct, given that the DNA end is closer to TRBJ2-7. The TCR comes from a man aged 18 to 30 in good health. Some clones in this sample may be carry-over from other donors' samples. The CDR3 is CASSVAPGTDYEQYF. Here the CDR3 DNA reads TGTGCCAGCAGCGTAGCCCCGGGGACAGATTACGAGCAGTACTTC.